This T cell receptor beta chain is from a study of blood T cell repertoires in COVID-19. Study-wide context: Samples representing acute and convalescent COVID-19 were sourced from the United States, Italy and Spain.

In the original workflow: Amplification from reference gene primers served as the basis for estimated nucleated cell counts. Repertoires were generated with immunoSEQ multiplex PCR, while TCRdb's copy carries only in-frame clones and drops some. Clone size and the V and J calls come from that table; the DNA yielded D and trimming. The sample records around 240,000 clones, around 85% being singletons. The participants were between about 18 and 90 years old and came from under 25 US areas. Germline V gene sequence: CDR1 LNHDA, CDR2 SQIVND (reference sequence). CDR3 length: 15 residues. V shed 5 bases, J shed 6 bases, and the junction held 10 bases outside the gene matches.

The origin of this receptor is a woman in her 50s who had recovered from COVID-19. V and J are TRBV19 and TRBJ2-1, with TRBD1 matching 7 bases. The sequenced sample was PBMCs or T cells enriched from blood (not recorded which). CDR3 region: CASSRPRGNSNEQFF. The CDR3 nucleotides are TGTGCCAGTAGTCGTCCCAGGGGGAACAGCAATGAGCAGTTCTTC.